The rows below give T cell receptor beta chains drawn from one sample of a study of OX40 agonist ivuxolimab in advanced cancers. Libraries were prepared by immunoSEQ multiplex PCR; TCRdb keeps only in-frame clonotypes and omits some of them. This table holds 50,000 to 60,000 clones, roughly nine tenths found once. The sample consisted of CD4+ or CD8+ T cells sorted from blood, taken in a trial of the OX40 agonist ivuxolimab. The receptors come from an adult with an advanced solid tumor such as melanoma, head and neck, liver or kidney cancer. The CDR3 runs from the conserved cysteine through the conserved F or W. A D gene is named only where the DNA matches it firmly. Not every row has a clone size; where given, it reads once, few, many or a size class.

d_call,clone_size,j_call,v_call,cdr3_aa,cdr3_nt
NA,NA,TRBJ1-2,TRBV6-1,CASRESGVGGYTF,TGTGCCAGCAGAGAATCAGGGGTTGGTGGCTACACCTTC
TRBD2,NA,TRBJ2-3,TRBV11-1,CASRVGLADGTDTQYF,TGTGCCAGCCGAGTGGGACTAGCGGATGGAACAGATACGCAGTATTTT
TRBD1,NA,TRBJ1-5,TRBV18,CASSPTGQGPQHF,TGTGCCAGCTCACCCACAGGACAGGGTCCCCAGCATTTT
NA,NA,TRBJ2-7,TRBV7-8,CASSPRGTTYEQYF,TGTGCCAGCAGCCCGAGGGGGACTACCTACGAGCAGTACTTC
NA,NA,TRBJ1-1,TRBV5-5,CASSLQWLNTEAFF,TGTGCCAGCAGCTTGCAATGGTTGAACACTGAAGCTTTCTTT
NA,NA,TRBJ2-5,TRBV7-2,CAGSSSVGSRQTQYF,TGTGCCGGCAGCTCATCAGTCGGGAGTAGGCAGACCCAGTACTTC
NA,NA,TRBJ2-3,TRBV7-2,CASSPPRGGDRTDTQYF,TGTGCCAGCAGCCCTCCCCGGGGGGGGGACAGAACAGATACGCAGTATTTT
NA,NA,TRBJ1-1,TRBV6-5,CASSQGWGEAFF,TGTGCCAGCAGCCAGGGGTGGGGGGAAGCTTTCTTT
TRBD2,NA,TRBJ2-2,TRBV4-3,CASSRSGGGELFF,TGCGCCAGCAGCCGGAGCGGGGGCGGGGAGCTGTTTTTT
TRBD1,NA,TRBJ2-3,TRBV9,CASSQGAGTQYF,TGTGCCAGCAGTCAGGGGGCGGGTACGCAGTATTTT
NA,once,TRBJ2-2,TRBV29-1,CSVVRTGELFF,TGCAGCGTTGTAAGGACCGGGGAGCTGTTTTTT
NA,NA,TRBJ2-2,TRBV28,CASRLVAGELFF,TGTGCCAGCAGGCTGGTGGCCGGGGAGCTGTTTTTT
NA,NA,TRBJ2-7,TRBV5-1,CASSRDVGISYEQYF,TGCGCCAGCAGCCGGGACGTGGGGATCTCCTACGAGCAGTACTTC
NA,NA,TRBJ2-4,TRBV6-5,CATDDLAKNIQYF,TGTGCCACCGACGATCTAGCCAAAAACATTCAGTACTTC
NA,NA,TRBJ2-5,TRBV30,CAWSVGLETQYF,TGTGCCTGGAGTGTGGGCCTCGAGACCCAGTACTTC
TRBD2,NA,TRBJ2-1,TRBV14,CASSPWGLAYYNEQFF,TGTGCCAGCAGCCCCTGGGGACTAGCATATTACAATGAGCAGTTCTTC
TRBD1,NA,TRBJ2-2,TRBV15,CATSKGTGVTGELFF,TGTGCCACCAGCAAAGGGACAGGGGTGACCGGGGAGCTGTTTTTT
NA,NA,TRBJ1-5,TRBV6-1,CASYQRNQPQHF,TGTGCCAGCTACCAGCGCAATCAGCCCCAGCATTTT
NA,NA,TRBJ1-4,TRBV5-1,CASSLETGNEKLFF,TGCGCCAGCAGCTTGGAAACGGGGAATGAAAAACTGTTTTTT
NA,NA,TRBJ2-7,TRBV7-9,CASSSDRGEQYF,TGTGCCAGCAGCTCGGACAGAGGGGAGCAGTACTTC
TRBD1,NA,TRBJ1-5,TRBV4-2,CASSPGQGLLPTAYGNQPQHF,TGTGCCAGCAGCCCCGGACAGGGGCTTCTACCGACCGCTTATGGCAATCAGCCCCAGCATTTT
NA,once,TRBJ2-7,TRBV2,CASSGDYSYEQYF,TGTGCCAGCAGTGGGGATTACTCCTACGAGCAGTACTTC
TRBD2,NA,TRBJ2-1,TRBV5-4,CASSQLAGGSYEQFF,TGTGCCAGCAGCCAACTAGCGGGAGGGTCCTATGAGCAGTTCTTC
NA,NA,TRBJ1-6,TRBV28,CASTSGLSNSPLHF,TGTGCCAGCACTTCGGGTTTGAGTAATTCACCCCTCCACTTT
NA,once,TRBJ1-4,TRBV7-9,CASSPSGGNEKLFF,TGTGCCAGCAGCCCCTCAGGCGGAAATGAAAAACTGTTTTTT
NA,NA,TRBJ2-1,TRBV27,CASSLEGVGLNEQFF,TGTGCCAGCAGTTTGGAGGGGGTAGGGTTGAATGAGCAGTTCTTC
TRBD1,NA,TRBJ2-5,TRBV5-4,CASSPGQGAHTQETQYF,TGTGCCAGCAGCCCGGGACAGGGGGCCCACACCCAAGAGACCCAGTACTTC
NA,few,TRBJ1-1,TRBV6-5,CASSYLTGKSEAFF,TGTGCCAGCAGTTACCTAACCGGGAAGTCTGAAGCTTTCTTT